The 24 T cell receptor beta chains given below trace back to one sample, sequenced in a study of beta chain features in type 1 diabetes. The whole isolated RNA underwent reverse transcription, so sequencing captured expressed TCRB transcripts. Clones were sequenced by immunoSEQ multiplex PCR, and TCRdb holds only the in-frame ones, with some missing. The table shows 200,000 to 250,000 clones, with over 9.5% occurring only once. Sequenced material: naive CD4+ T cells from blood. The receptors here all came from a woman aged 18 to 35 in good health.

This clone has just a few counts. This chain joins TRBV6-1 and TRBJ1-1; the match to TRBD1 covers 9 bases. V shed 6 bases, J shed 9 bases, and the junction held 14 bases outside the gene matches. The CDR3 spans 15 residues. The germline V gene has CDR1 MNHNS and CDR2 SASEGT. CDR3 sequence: CASSSKISGTGKAFF. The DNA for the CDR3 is TGTGCCAGCAGCTCTAAAATCTCCGGGACAGGGAAAGCTTTCTTT.

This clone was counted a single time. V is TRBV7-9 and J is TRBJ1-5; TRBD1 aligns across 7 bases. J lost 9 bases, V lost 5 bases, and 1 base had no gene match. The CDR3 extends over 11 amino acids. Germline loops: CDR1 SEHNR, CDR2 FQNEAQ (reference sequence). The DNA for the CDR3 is TGTGCCAGCAGCCAGGGGGGGCCCCAGCATTTT. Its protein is CASSQGGPQHF.

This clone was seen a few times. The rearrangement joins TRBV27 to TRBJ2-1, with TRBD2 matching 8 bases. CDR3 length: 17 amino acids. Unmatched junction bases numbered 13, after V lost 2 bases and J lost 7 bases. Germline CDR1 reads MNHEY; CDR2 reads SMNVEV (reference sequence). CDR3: CASSLGSGSSGWNEQFF. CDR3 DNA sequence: TGTGCCAGCAGTTTAGGTAGTGGGTCTAGCGGGTGGAATGAGCAGTTCTTC.

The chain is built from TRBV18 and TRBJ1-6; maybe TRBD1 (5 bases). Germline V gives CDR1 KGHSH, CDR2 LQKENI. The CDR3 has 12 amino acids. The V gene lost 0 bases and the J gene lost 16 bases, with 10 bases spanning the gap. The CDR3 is CASSPPRQSLHF. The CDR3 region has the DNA TGTGCCAGCTCACCACCACGACAGTCGCTCCACTTT. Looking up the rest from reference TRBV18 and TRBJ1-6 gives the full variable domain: NAGVMQNPRHLVRRRGQEARLRCSPMKGHSHVYWYRQLPEEGLKFMVYLQKENIIDESGMPKERFSAEFPKEGPSILRIQQVVRGDSAAYFCASSPPRQSLHFGNGTRLTVT.

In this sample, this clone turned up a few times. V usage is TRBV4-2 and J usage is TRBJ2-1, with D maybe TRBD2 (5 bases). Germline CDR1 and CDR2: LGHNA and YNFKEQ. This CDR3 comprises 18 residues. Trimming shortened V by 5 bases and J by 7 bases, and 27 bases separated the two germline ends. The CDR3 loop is CASSSSPQRSRPGNEQFF. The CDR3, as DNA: TGTGCCAGCAGCTCCTCACCCCAGCGGTCAAGGCCCGGTAATGAGCAGTTCTTC.

The CDR3 nucleotides are TGTGCCATCAGATCCCTCCCCGGACTAGCGGGAGGGCCCAGTCCCGAGCAGTACTTC. This encodes CAIRSLPGLAGGPSPEQYF. This chain uses TRBV10-3 with TRBJ2-7; 15 nucleotides agree with TRBD2. The CDR3 runs 19 residues. Germline-derived CDR1 and CDR2 are ENHRY and SYGVKD. The V segment lost 6 bases and the J segment 6 bases; nucleotides outside the gene matches: 18.

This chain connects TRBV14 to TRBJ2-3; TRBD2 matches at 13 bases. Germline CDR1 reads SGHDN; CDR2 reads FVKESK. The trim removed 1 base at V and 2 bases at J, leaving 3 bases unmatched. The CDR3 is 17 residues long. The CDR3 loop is CASSQVGLAGITDTQYF. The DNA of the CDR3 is TGTGCCAGCAGCCAAGTGGGACTAGCGGGGATCACAGATACGCAGTATTTT.

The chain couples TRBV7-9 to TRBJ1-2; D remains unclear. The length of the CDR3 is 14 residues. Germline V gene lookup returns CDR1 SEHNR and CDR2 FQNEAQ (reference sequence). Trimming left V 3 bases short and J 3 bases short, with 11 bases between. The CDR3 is CASSLAELDYGYTF. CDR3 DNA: TGTGCCAGCAGCTTGGCAGAGCTAGACTATGGCTACACCTTC.

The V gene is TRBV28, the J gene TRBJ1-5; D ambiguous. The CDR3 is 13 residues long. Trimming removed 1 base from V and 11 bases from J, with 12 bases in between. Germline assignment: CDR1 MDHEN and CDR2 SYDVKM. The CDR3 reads CASSLLWELTQHF. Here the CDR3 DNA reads TGTGCCAGCAGTTTATTGTGGGAGTTGACCCAGCATTTT.

CDR3 sequence reads: CASSPGSNEKLFF. CDR3 sequence (DNA): TGTGCCAGCTCACCGGGCAGTAACGAAAAACTGTTTTTT. The rearrangement links TRBV18 to TRBJ1-4; D not resolved. Trimming cost V 3 bases and J 8 bases, with 10 bases left between them. CDR3 length: 13 residues. Germline V gene lookup returns CDR1 KGHSH and CDR2 LQKENI.

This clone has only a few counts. The CDR3 reads CASSLYAGRNTGELFF. In DNA form, the CDR3 reads TGTGCCAGCAGCTTGTACGCGGGGCGGAACACCGGGGAGCTGTTTTTT. This sequence joins TRBV5-4 and TRBJ2-2; D is possibly TRBD2 (6 bases). The CDR3 runs 16 residues. The V gene lost 1 base and the J gene lost 1 base, with 11 bases spanning the gap. From germline, CDR1 is SGHNT and CDR2 YYREEE (reference sequence). The whole variable domain, filled in from reference TRBV5-4 and TRBJ2-2, reads ETGVTQSPTHLIKTRGQQVTLRCSSQSGHNTVSWYQQALGQGPQFIFQYYREEENGRGNFPPRFSGLQFPNYSSELNVNALELDDSALYLCASSLYAGRNTGELFFGEGSRLTVL.

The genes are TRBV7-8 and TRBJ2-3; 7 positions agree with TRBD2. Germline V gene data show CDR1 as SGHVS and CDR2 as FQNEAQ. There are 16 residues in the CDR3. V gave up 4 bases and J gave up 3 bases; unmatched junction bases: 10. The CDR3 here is CASSSLVGRRTDTQYF. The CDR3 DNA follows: TGTGCCAGCAGCTCCTTAGTCGGGAGGCGTACAGATACGCAGTATTTT.

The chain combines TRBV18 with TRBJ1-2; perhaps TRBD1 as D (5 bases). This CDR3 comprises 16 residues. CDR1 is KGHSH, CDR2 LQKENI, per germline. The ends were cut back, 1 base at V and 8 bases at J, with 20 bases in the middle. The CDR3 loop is CASSPLGKGEAGGYTF. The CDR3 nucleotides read TGTGCCAGCTCACCACTGGGCAAAGGGGAAGCAGGAGGCTACACCTTC.

CDR3 amino acids: CASSLGTGVSSNQPQHF. As DNA, the CDR3 is TGTGCCAGCAGCTTAGGGACAGGGGTTTCTAGCAATCAGCCCCAGCATTTT. This sequence joins TRBV7-9 and TRBJ1-5; 9 bases agree with TRBD1. Germline trimming cut 1 base from V and 0 bases from J; bases unmatched to any gene: 4. CDR1 is SEHNR, CDR2 FQNEAQ, per germline (reference sequence). The CDR3 consists of 17 residues.

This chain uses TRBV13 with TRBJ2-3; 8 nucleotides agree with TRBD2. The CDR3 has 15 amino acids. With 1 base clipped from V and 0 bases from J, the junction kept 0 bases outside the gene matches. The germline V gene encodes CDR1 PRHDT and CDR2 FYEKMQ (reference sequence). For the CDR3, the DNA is TGTGCCAGCAGCTTAGCTAGCGGGAGCACAGATACGCAGTATTTT. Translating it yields CASSLASGSTDTQYF.

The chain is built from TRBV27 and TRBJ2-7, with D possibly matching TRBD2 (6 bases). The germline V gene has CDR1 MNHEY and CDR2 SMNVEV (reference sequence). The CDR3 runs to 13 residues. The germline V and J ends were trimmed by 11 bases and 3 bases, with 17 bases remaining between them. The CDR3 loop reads CASNRVGGYEQYF. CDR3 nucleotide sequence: TGTGCCTCGAACCGGGTCGGGGGCTACGAGCAGTACTTC.

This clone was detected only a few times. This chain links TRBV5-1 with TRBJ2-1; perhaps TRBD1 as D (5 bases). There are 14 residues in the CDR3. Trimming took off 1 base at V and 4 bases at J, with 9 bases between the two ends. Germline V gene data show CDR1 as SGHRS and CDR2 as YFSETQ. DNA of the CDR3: TGCGCCAGCAGCTTGTATCAGGGTTACAATGAGCAGTTCTTC. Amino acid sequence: CASSLYQGYNEQFF.

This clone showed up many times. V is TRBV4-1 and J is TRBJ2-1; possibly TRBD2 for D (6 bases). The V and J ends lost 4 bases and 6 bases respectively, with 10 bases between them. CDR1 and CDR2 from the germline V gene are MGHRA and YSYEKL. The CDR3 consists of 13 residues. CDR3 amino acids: CASSRGLFNEQFF. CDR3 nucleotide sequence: TGCGCCAGCAGCCGCGGACTATTCAATGAGCAGTTCTTC.

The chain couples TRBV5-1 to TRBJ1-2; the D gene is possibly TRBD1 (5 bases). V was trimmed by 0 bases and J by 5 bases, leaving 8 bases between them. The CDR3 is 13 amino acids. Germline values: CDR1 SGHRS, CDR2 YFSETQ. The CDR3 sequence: CASSLDRPYGYTF. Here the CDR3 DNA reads TGCGCCAGCAGCTTGGACAGGCCTTATGGCTACACCTTC.

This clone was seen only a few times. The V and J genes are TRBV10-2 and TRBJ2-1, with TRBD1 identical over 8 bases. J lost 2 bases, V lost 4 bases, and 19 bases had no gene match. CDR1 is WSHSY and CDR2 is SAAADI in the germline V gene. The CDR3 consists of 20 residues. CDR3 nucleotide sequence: TGCGCCAGCAGTGGAGTTGATACAGGGGGAGTTTGGGGAGCCTACAATGAGCAGTTCTTC. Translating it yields CASSGVDTGGVWGAYNEQFF.

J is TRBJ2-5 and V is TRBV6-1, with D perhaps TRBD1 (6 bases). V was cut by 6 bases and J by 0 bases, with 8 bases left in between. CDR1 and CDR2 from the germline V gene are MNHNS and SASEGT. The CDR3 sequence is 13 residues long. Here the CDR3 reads CASRGQYQETQYF. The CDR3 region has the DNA TGTGCCAGCAGAGGACAGTACCAAGAGACCCAGTACTTC.

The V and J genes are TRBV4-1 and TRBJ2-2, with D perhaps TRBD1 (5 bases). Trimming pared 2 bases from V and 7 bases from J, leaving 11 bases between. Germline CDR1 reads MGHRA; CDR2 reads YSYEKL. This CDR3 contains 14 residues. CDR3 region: CASSQRGADGELFF. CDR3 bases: TGCGCCAGCAGCCAACGTGGGGCGGACGGGGAGCTGTTTTTT.

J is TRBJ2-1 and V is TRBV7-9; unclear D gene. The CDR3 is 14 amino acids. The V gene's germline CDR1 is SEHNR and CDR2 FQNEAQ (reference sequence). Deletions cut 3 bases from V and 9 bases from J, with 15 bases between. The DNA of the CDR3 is TGTGCCAGCAGCTTCCCAGGATCCAACACTGAGCAGTTCTTC. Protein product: CASSFPGSNTEQFF.

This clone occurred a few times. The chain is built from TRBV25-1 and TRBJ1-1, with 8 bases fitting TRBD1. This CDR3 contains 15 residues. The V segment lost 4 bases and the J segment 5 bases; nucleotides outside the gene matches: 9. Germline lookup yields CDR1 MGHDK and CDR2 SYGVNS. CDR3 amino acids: CASSARTGRDTEAFF. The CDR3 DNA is TGTGCCAGCAGTGCCCGGACAGGGAGGGATACTGAAGCTTTCTTT.